This entry concerns a single TCR beta chain. Germline CDR1 reads MNHEY; CDR2 reads SVGAGI. This CDR3 has 14 residues. Trimming left V 8 bases short and J 0 bases short, with 14 bases between. This sample is drawn from a study of blood T cell repertoires in COVID-19. Study in general: The samples span acute and convalescent COVID-19 from the United States, Italy and Spain.

Authors' methods: Amplified reference gene primers provided the basis for estimating nucleated cell counts. TCRdb's copy holds only in-frame clones and misses some; the assay was immunoSEQ multiplex PCR. The DNA was the basis for D and trimming; V, J and clone size are from that table. The table lists roughly 230,000 clones, roughly 88% of them singletons. The source material was peripheral blood. J is TRBJ2-7 and V is TRBV6-5, with a weak D call TRBD1 (6 bases). This TCR came from a human donor in a cohort sampled during active COVID-19. In nucleotides, the CDR3 is TGTGCCAGCGGGTCCGACAGGTTCTCCTACGAGCAGTACTTC. It codes for CASGSDRFSYEQYF.